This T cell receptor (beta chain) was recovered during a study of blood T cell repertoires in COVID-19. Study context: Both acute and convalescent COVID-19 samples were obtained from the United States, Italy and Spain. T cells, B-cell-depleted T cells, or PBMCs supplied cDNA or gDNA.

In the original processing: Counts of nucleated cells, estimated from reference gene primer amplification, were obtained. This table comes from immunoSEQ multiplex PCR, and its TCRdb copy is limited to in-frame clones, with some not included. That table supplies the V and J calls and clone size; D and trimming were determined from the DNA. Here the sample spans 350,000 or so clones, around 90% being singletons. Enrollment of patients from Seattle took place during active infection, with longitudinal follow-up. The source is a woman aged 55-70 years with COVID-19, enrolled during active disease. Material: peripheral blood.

The CDR3 DNA sequence: TGCGCCAGCAGCCCCTCCCTACAGGGGGCTGGGGGTGAAGCTTTCTTT. This sequence encodes CASSPSLQGAGGEAFF. The chain carries TRBV5-1 and TRBJ1-1, with TRBD1 matching over 9 bases. The CDR3 is made up of 16 amino acids. Germline assignment: CDR1 SGHRS and CDR2 YFSETQ. Trimming cost V 4 bases and J 7 bases; bases outside gene matches: 14.